Shown below are 4 T cell receptor beta chains from a single sample sequenced in a study of tumor and adjacent non-tumor tissue in lung cancer. This sample's RNA came from whole unsorted tissue. Three rounds of nested PCR, following a modified ARM-PCR protocol, produced the TCRbeta library. Each CDR3 protein gets one entry after TCRdb re-called the multiplex PCR reads with MiXCR. The sample records 200,000 to 250,000 distinct CDR3 sequences, 71% being singletons. Sequenced sample: lung tumor tissue. Source of these receptors: a man aged 55 to 69 with non-small cell lung cancer.

To note about this clonotype: A much larger clone lies a single base off, so this may be a read error. This chain links TRBV12-3 or TRBV12-4 with TRBJ2-3; 8 nucleotides align to TRBD2. V gave up 5 bases and J gave up 5 bases; unmatched junction bases: 15. The CDR3 is 17 amino acids. The CDR3 reads CASSPQFGLAGGDTQYF. The CDR3 DNA reads TGTGCCAGCAGTCCACAGTTCGGACTAGCAGGTGGAGATACGCAGTATTTT.

In regard to this clonotype: At one end, the junction sequence differs from germline, possibly due to a read error. The chain couples TRBV30 to TRBJ2-2; either TRBD1 or TRBD2 may supply D (5 bases each). CDR1 and CDR2 from the germline V gene are GTSNPN and SVGIG (reference sequence). The CDR3 extends over 15 amino acids. The CDR3 coding sequence is TGTGCCTGGACCCATCTTGACAGTAACACCGGGGAGCTGCTTTTT. The encoded protein is CAWTHLDSNTGELLF.

A note on this clonotype: The final CDR3 position lacks the conserved phenylalanine or tryptophan, pointing to a likely read error. The rearrangement links TRBV4-1 to TRBJ2-3; 9 nucleotides agree with TRBD2. The J segment lost 7 bases and the V segment lost 4 bases, leaving 9 bases of the junction unmatched. The CDR3 runs to 15 residues. The germline V gene has CDR1 MGHRA and CDR2 YSYEKL. CDR3 bases: TGCGCCAGCAGCCTAGCGGGGGATCCTAAATATACGCAGTATCTT. Translated: CASSLAGDPKYTQYL.

The rearrangement links TRBV6-5 to TRBJ2-7; D is ambiguous. The germline V and J ends were trimmed by 7 bases and 0 bases, with 10 bases remaining between them. The germline V gene encodes CDR1 MNHEY and CDR2 SVGAGI. This CDR3 region has 13 residues. The CDR3 reads CASTRGDSYEQYF. In DNA, the CDR3 is TGTGCCAGCACACGTGGCGACTCCTACGAGCAGTACTTC.